This T cell receptor beta chain was found in a study of blood T cell repertoires in COVID-19. Background on the study: Donors in the United States, Italy and Spain gave samples during acute or convalescent COVID-19. Nucleic acid was either cDNA or gDNA, and it came from T cells, B-cell-depleted T cells, or PBMCs.

Authors' processing steps: Estimated nucleated cell counts came from reference gene primer amplification. TCRdb keeps only in-frame clones here, not all; method: immunoSEQ multiplex PCR. V, J and clone size are those of that table, while D and trimming were read from the DNA. The sample yields some 200,000 clones, roughly 80% seen once. V lost 5 bases to trimming and J lost 4 bases; unmatched junction nucleotides: 9. Germline assignment: CDR1 MNHEY and CDR2 SMNVEV (reference sequence). There are 16 residues in the CDR3. This receptor was identified in a woman between 55 and 75 years old who had recovered from COVID-19. Sequenced input: peripheral blood. The genes are TRBV27 and TRBJ2-2, with 8 nucleotides matching TRBD2. Here the CDR3 reads CASSPGGGGLTGELFF. The CDR3 DNA sequence: TGTGCCAGCAGTCCCGGGGGGGGTGGACTCACCGGGGAGCTGTTTTTT.